This TCR beta chain was observed in a study of T cell repertoires in cytomegalovirus infection (dated by TCRdb to the late 2010s). Background for the entire study: The peptide stimulations were aimed at well-studied HLA-B-restricted epitopes as well as recently identified HLA-C-restricted CMV epitopes, whose presentation resists viral immunomodulation. Donor HLA type was relevant to the analysis, as public TCR beta signatures indicated carriage of CMV infection together with the matching HLA type. Summary of the overall study and its limitations: In both this cohort and an independent cohort of 352 donors, the cumulative frequency of public TCR beta family members distinguished carriers of CMV infection plus the relevant HLA type. The ex vivo response was dominated by HLA-C-restricted CMV-specific TCR beta clonotypes, which also provided the single most frequent clonotype in two of eight donors.

TCRdb shows the sequencer as Illumina HiSeq 1500. TCRdb passed the public sequencing reads through fastp at Q25 and MiXCR, retaining productive beta sequences. Rows matching on CDR3 protein sequence are summarized as one entry with the most common DNA and genes. In all, the sample holds about 57,000 distinct CDR3 sequences, and 20% of those were seen once. 65% to 75% of the sample is taken by the ten largest. The treatment or condition label here, explained by the study, means: in vitro stimulation with specific CMV peptide epitopes to enrich CMV-specific T cells. Only a few counts were recorded for this clonotype. Its antigen remains undetermined. No base-level quality is on record; no much larger clone is a single base apart. The CDR3 spans 12 residues, from the cysteine through the phenylalanine. Only the CDR3 portion is preserved as DNA: 36 bases, with reading frame beginning at the first base. The germline V gene (reference sequence) supplies CDR1 MNHNY and CDR2 SVGAGI. At the junction V is shortened by 5 bases and J by 7 bases; bases outside the gene matches: 4.

This receptor chain uses TRBV6-6 and TRBJ1-2; 7 central nucleotides agree with TRBD1. The sequences come from CD8+ T cells from cultured PBMCs, collected from culture after CMV antigen stimulation. This receptor was identified in a human donor in good health (CMV status not recorded). Some clones in this sample may be carry-over from other donors' samples. The CDR3 has the sequence CASSPGGIGYTF. The nucleotide sequence reads TGTGCCAGCAGTCCAGGGGGGATTGGCTACACCTTC.